This T cell receptor beta chain was observed in a study of cytomegalovirus exposure and HLA in healthy donors. Study background: Approximately 85 million unique TCRs from HLA-typed donors were held in an early data release. Overall study results and limits: Certain sequence variants were highly shared and formed a cluster, and this cluster was likely a sequencing artifact. DRB1 showed the most TCR associations and HLA-C the fewest in a later analysis, as rates varied by HLA locus. Whilst most TCR sequences proved rare, a subset of public TCRs occurred across many donors.

The PCR was carried out with 60 Vbeta primers and 13 Jbeta primers. The assay was immunoSEQ multiplex PCR, and TCRdb's table has in-frame clones only and misses some. The sample records about 130,000 clones, roughly 70% being singletons. The table lists this clone with a few counts. Its matching antigen is unknown. CDR1 SGHTA and CDR2 FQGNSA come from the germline V gene. The CDR3 extends over 15 amino acids. V gave up 1 base and J gave up 1 base, with 10 bases separating them. The gene calls are TRBV7-2 and TRBJ1-1; D unresolved. The specimen was PBMCs. The receptor comes from a middle-aged woman in good health and CMV-seropositive. CDR3 protein: CASSLVTVQNTEAFF. The CDR3 coding sequence is TGTGCCAGCAGCTTAGTTACGGTCCAGAACACTGAAGCTTTCTTT.